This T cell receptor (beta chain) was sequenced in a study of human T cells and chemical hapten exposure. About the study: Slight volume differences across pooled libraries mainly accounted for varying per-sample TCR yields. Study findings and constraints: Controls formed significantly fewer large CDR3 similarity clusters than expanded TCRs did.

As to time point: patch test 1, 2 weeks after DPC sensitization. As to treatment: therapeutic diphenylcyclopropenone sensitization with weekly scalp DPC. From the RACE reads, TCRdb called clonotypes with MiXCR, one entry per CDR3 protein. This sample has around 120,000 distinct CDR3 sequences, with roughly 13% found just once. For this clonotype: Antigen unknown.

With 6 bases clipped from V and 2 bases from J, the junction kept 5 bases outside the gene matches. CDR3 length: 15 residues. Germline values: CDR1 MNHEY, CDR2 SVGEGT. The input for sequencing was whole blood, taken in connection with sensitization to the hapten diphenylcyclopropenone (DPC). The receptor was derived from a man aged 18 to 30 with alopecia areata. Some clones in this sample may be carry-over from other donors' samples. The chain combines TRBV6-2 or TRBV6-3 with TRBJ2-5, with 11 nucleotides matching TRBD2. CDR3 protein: CASSPSGGLQETQYF. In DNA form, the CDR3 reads TGTGCCAGCAGCCCTAGCGGGGGGCTACAAGAGACCCAGTACTTC.